This TCR beta chain derives from a study of blood T cell repertoires in COVID-19. Study details: Samples taken during acute and convalescent COVID-19 were collected in the United States, Italy and Spain.

Original methodology: Amplifying reference gene primers gave estimates of nucleated cell counts. TCRdb's copy holds only in-frame clones and misses some; the assay was immunoSEQ multiplex PCR. The V and J calls and clone size come from that table; D and trimming were worked out from the DNA. The sample lists around 230,000 clones; approximately 89% were seen once. This clone appeared once. The CDR3 is made up of 14 amino acids. The germline V gene encodes CDR1 SGHNT and CDR2 YYREEE (reference sequence). The germline V and J ends were trimmed by 4 bases and 5 bases, with 15 bases remaining between them.

The rearrangement uses TRBV5-4 and TRBJ2-5; D is uncertain. The sequence derives from a woman between 40 and 55 years old with acute COVID-19. The sample consisted of PBMCs or T cells enriched from blood (not recorded which). As DNA, the CDR3 is TGTGCCAGCAGCCTGTCGATTCAACGGGAGACCCAGTACTTC. It yields the protein CASSLSIQRETQYF. Using reference TRBV5-4 and TRBJ2-5 for the parts outside the CDR3, the full variable domain is ETGVTQSPTHLIKTRGQQVTLRCSSQSGHNTVSWYQQALGQGPQFIFQYYREEENGRGNFPPRFSGLQFPNYSSELNVNALELDDSALYLCASSLSIQRETQYFGPGTRLLVL.